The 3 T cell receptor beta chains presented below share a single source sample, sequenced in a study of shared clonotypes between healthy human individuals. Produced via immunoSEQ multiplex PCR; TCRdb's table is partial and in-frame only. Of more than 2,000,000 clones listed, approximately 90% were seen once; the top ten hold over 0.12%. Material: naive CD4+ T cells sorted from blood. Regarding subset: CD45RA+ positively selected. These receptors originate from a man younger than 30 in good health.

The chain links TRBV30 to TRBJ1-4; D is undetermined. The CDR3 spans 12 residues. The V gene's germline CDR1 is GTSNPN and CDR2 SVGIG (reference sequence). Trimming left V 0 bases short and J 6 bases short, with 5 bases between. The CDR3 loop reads CAWSVLHEKLFF. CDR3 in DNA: TGTGCCTGGAGTGTACTTCATGAAAAACTGTTTTTT.

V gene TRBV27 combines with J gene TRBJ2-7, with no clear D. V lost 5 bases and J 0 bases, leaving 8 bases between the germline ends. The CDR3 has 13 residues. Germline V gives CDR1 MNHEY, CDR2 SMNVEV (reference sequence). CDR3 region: CASSIKSSYEQYF. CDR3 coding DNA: TGTGCCAGCAGTATAAAAAGCTCCTACGAGCAGTACTTC.

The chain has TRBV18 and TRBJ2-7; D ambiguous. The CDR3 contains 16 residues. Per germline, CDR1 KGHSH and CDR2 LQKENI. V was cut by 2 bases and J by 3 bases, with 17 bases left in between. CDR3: CASSPLPGVSDYEQYF. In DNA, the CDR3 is TGTGCCAGCTCACCATTACCAGGTGTATCGGACTACGAGCAGTACTTC.